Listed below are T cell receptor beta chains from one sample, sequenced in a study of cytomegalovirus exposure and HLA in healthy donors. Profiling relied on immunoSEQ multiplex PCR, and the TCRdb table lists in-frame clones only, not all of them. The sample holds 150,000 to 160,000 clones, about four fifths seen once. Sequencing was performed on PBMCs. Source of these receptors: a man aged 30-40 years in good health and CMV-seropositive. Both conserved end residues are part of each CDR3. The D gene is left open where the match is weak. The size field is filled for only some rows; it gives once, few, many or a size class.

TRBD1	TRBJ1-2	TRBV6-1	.	CASSEGSGGVLRGYTF	TGTGCCAGCAGTGAAGGGTCAGGGGGCGTTTTGAGGGGCTACACCTTC
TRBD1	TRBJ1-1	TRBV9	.	CASSRQGGAEAFF	TGTGCCAGCAGCCGACAGGGGGGGGCTGAAGCTTTCTTT
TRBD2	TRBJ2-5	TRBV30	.	CAWNLAGLETQYF	TGTGCCTGGAACCTAGCGGGGCTAGAGACCCAGTACTTC
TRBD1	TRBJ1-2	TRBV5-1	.	CASSVDRGDGYTF	TGTGCCAGCAGCGTGGACAGGGGAGATGGCTACACCTTC
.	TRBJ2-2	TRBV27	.	CASSPANLGTANTGELFF	TGTGCCAGCAGTCCAGCCAATCTAGGGACTGCAAACACCGGGGAGCTGTTTTTT
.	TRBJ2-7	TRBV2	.	CASGAEGFSYEQYF	TGTGCCAGCGGAGCGGAGGGGTTTTCCTACGAGCAGTACTTC
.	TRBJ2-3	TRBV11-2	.	CASSFWEVTDTQYF	TGTGCCAGCAGCTTTTGGGAGGTCACAGATACGCAGTATTTT
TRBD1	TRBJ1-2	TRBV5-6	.	CASSLTMTGGEGYGYTF	TGTGCCAGCAGCTTAACTATGACAGGGGGCGAAGGCTATGGCTACACCTTC
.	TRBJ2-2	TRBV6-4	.	CASSDSSTGELFF	TGTGCCAGCAGTGACTCTAGCACCGGGGAGCTGTTTTTT
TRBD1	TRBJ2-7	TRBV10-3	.	CAISEPRQGQRQYF	TGTGCCATCAGTGAGCCACGACAGGGACAACGGCAGTACTTC
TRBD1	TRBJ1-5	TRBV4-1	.	CASSQGQGDNQPQHF	TGCGCCAGCAGCCAGGGACAGGGGGACAATCAGCCCCAGCATTTT
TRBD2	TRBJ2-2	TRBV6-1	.	CASSASGRDTGELFF	TGTGCCAGCAGCGCCAGCGGGAGAGACACCGGGGAGCTGTTTTTT
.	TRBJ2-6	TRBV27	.	CASSLSQGGANVLTF	TGTGCCAGCAGTTTATCGCAGGGTGGGGCCAACGTCCTGACTTTC
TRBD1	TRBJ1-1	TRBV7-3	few	CASSHRDREITFF	TGTGCCAGCAGCCATCGGGACAGGGAAATTACTTTCTTT
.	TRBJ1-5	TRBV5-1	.	CASSLGGGKGQPQHF	TGCGCCAGCAGCTTGGGAGGGGGAAAGGGTCAGCCCCAGCATTTT
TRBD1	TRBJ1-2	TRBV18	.	CASSLYGSQGADYGYTF	TGTGCCAGCTCACTCTACGGGTCACAGGGGGCAGACTATGGCTACACCTTC
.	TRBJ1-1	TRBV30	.	CAWSRTEAFF	TGTGCCTGGAGCAGGACTGAAGCTTTCTTT
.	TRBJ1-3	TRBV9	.	CASSATPGDTIYF	TGTGCCAGCAGCGCCACCCCGGGGGACACCATATATTTT
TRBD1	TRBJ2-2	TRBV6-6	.	CASSLAGQGGTGELFF	TGTGCCAGCAGCCTGGCGGGACAGGGTGGAACCGGGGAGCTGTTTTTT
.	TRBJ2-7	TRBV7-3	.	CASSFGQGFPYEQYF	TGTGCCAGCAGCTTCGGCCAGGGGTTTCCCTACGAGCAGTACTTC
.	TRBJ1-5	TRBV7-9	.	CASSLDGYQPQHF	TGTGCCAGCAGCTTAGACGGGTATCAGCCCCAGCATTTT
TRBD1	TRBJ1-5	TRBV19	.	CASSTDRGQPQHF	TGTGCCAGTAGTACCGACAGGGGGCAGCCCCAGCATTTT
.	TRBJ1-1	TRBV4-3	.	CASSQERAGALVNTEAFF	TGCGCCAGCAGCCAAGAGCGGGCAGGGGCCCTGGTGAACACTGAAGCTTTCTTT
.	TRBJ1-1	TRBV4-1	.	CASSQETALTANMNTEAFF	TGCGCCAGCAGCCAAGAAACGGCCCTAACAGCTAATATGAACACTGAAGCTTTCTTT
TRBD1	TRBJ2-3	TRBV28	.	CASSLYRTGGGDTQYF	TGTGCCAGCAGTTTATATCGGACAGGGGGGGGAGATACGCAGTATTTT
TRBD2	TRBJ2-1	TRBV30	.	CAWSGGTSGQFF	TGTGCCTGGAGTGGGGGGACTAGCGGGCAGTTCTTC
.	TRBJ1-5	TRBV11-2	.	CASSAGQFNQPQHF	TGTGCCAGCAGCGCCGGACAGTTCAATCAGCCCCAGCATTTT
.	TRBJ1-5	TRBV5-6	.	CASSLEGEVGRNQPQHF	TGTGCCAGCAGCTTGGAAGGGGAGGTAGGTCGCAATCAGCCCCAGCATTTT
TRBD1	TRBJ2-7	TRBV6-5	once	CASSYSGTGSYEQYF	TGTGCCAGCAGTTACTCAGGGACAGGGTCGTACGAGCAGTACTTC
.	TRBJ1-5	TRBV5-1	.	CASSFGGDQPQHF	TGCGCCAGCAGCTTCGGCGGGGATCAGCCCCAGCATTTT
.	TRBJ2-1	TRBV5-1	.	CASSLDPAGNEQFF	TGCGCCAGCAGCTTGGACCCAGCGGGCAATGAGCAGTTCTTC
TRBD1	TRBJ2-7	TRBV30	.	CAWDTGGPRGQRGQYF	TGTGCCTGGGATACAGGGGGCCCAAGGGGGCAACGAGGGCAGTACTTC
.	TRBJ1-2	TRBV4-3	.	CASSQDSGRGYTF	TGCGCCAGCAGCCAAGACTCGGGGAGAGGCTACACCTTC
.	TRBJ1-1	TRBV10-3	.	CAISDKGAEAFF	TGTGCCATCAGTGATAAGGGGGCTGAAGCTTTCTTT
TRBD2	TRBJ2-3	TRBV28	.	CASSPSGTSGSSTDTQYF	TGTGCCAGCAGTCCATCGGGGACTAGCGGGAGTAGCACAGATACGCAGTATTTT
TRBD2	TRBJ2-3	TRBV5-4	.	CASSLVAGSTDTQYF	TGTGCCAGCAGCTTGGTAGCGGGGAGCACAGATACGCAGTATTTT
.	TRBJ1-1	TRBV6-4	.	CASSRREGTEAFF	TGTGCCAGCAGTAGGAGGGAAGGGACTGAAGCTTTCTTT
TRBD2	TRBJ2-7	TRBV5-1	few	CASSYKTSGRFEQYF	TGCGCCAGCAGCTATAAGACTAGCGGGAGATTCGAGCAGTACTTC
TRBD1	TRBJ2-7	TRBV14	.	CASSQDIGQGKQYF	TGTGCCAGCAGCCAAGATATAGGACAGGGAAAGCAGTACTTC